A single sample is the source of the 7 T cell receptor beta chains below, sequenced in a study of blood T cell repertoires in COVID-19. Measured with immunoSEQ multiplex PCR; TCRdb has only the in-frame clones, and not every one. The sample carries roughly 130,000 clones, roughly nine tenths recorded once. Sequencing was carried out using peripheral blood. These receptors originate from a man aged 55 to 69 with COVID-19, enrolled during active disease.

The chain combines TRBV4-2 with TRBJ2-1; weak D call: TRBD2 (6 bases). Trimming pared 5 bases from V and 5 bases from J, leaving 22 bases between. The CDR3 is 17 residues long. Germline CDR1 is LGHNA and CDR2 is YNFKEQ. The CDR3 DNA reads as TGTGCCAGCAGCGACCGGCTAACGGGGGAATGGAACAATGAGCAGTTCTTC. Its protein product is CASSDRLTGEWNNEQFF.

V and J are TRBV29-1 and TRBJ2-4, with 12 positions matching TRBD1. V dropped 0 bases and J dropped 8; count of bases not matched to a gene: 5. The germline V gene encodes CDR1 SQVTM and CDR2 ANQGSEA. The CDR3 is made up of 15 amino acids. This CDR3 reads CSVEDRDRGLDIQYF. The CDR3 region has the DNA TGCAGCGTTGAAGACCGGGACAGGGGGCTTGACATTCAGTACTTC.

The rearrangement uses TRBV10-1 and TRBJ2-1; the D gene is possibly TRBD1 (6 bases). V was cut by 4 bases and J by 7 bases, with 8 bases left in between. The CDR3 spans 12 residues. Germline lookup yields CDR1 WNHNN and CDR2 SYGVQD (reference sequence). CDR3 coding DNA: TGCGCCAGCAGTGCAGGGGAAAATGAGCAGTTCTTC. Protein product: CASSAGENEQFF.

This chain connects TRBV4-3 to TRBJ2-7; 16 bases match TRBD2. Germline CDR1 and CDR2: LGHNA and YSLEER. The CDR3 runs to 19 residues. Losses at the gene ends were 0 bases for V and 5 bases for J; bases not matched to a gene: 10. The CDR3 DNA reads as TGCGCCAGCAGCCAAGATCAAAGGGGACTAGCGGGAGGGAGCCACGAGCAGTACTTC. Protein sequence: CASSQDQRGLAGGSHEQYF.

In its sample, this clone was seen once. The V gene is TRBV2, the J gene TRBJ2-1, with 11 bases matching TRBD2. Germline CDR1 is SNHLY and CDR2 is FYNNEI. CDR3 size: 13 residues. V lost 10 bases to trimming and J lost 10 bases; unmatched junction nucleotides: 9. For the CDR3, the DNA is TGTGCCACCCCGACTAGCGGGACGGGAGAGCAGTTCTTC. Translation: CATPTSGTGEQFF.

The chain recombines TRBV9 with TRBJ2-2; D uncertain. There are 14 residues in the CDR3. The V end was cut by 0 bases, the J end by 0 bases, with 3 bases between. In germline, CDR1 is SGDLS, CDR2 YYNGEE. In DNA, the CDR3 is TGTGCCAGCAGCGTAGCCGCGAACACCGGGGAGCTGTTTTTT. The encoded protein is CASSVAANTGELFF. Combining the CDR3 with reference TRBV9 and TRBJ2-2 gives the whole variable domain DSGVTQTPKHLITATGQRVTLRCSPRSGDLSVYWYQQSLDQGLQFLIQYYNGEERAKGNILERFSAQQFPDLHSELNLSSLELGDSALYFCASSVAANTGELFFGEGSRLTVL.

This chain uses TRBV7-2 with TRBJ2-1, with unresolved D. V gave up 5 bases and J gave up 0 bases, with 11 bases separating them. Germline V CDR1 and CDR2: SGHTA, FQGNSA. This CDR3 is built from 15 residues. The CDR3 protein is CASSLTIHSYNEQFF. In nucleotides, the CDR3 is TGTGCCAGCAGCCTCACTATCCACTCCTACAATGAGCAGTTCTTC.